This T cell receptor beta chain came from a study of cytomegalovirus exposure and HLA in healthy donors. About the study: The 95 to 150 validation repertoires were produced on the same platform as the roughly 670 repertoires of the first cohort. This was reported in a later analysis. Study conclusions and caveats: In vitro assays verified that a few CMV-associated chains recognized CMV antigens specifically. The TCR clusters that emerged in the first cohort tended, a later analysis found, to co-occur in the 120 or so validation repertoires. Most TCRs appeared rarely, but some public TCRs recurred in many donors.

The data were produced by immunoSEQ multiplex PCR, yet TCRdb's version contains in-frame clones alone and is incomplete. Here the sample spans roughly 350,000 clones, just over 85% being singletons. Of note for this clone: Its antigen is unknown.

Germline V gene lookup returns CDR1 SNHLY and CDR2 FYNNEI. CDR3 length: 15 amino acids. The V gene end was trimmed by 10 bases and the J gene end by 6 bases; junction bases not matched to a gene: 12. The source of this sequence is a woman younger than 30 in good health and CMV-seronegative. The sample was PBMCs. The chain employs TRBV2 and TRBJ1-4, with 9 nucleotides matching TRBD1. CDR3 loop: CATGPPGQGYEKLFF. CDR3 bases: TGTGCCACCGGGCCACCGGGACAGGGCTATGAAAAACTGTTTTTT.